These 21 T cell receptor beta chains were all obtained from the same sample, sequenced in a study of PD-L1 blockade in urothelial cancer. The protocol was immunoSEQ multiplex PCR, while the TCRdb copy is restricted to in-frame clones and leaves out a portion. The table shows around 70,000 clones, with about 90% occurring only once. Time point reported: pretreatment peripheral blood. The specimen comprised PBMCs, sampled around atezolizumab (anti-PD-L1) treatment. The receptors here all came from a man in his 70s with urothelial cancer.

The chain recombines TRBV11-2 with TRBJ1-1; 9 bases match TRBD1. Germline lookup yields CDR1 SGHAT and CDR2 FQNNGV. V trimming: 5 bases; J trimming: 11 bases; junction bases outside the gene matches: 6. The CDR3 totals 12 residues. CDR3 bases: TGTGCCAGCAGCATAGGACAGGGGCGGGCTTTCTTT. This sequence encodes CASSIGQGRAFF. Full variable domain (missing parts from reference TRBV11-2 and TRBJ1-1): EAGVAQSPRYKIIEKRQSVAFWCNPISGHATLYWYQQILGQGPKLLIQFQNNGVVDDSQLPKDRFSAERLKGVDSTLKIQPAKLEDSAVYLCASSIGQGRAFFGQGTRLTVV.

The J gene is TRBJ2-5, the V gene TRBV5-4, with D perhaps TRBD2 (6 bases). Germline CDR1 is SGHNT and CDR2 is YYREEE (reference sequence). This CDR3 comprises 15 residues. Trimming took 3 bases from V and 4 from J, leaving 16 bases between them. The CDR3 protein is CASSSRAGGLETQYF. The CDR3 coding sequence is TGTGCCAGCAGCTCAAGGGCAGGAGGGTTAGAGACCCAGTACTTC. Looking up the rest from reference TRBV5-4 and TRBJ2-5 gives the full variable domain: ETGVTQSPTHLIKTRGQQVTLRCSSQSGHNTVSWYQQALGQGPQFIFQYYREEENGRGNFPPRFSGLQFPNYSSELNVNALELDDSALYLCASSSRAGGLETQYFGPGTRLLVL.

This chain connects TRBV5-1 to TRBJ1-1, with D possibly TRBD1 on 5 matching bases. In germline, CDR1 is SGHRS, CDR2 YFSETQ. With 1 base removed from V and 7 bases from J, the gap between germline ends came to 8 bases. This CDR3 comprises 12 residues. For the CDR3, the DNA is TGCGCCAGCAGCTTGTCAGGGATTGAAGCTTTCTTT. This codes for CASSLSGIEAFF.

The chain carries TRBV2 and TRBJ1-5; tentatively, D is TRBD1 (5 bases). V lost 3 bases to trimming and J lost 7 bases, with 22 bases between them. CDR1 and CDR2 from the germline V gene are SNHLY and FYNNEI. This CDR3 has 17 amino acids. CDR3 sequence (DNA): TGTGCCAGCAGTGAGGTCCAGGGAGGTTGGTTTTCCCAGCCCCAGCATTTT. Protein: CASSEVQGGWFSQPQHF.

The count of this clone is one. The rearrangement uses TRBV28 and TRBJ1-2, with 10 bases aligning to TRBD1. The CDR3 contains 14 residues. From germline, CDR1 is MDHEN and CDR2 SYDVKM. The V segment lost 5 bases and the J segment 6 bases; nucleotides outside the gene matches: 6. CDR3 loop: CASSTTGGEDGYTF. Written as DNA, the CDR3 is TGTGCCAGCAGTACGACAGGGGGCGAGGATGGCTACACCTTC.

V is TRBV5-1 and J is TRBJ2-1, with 8 bases matching TRBD2. Per the germline V gene, CDR1 is SGHRS and CDR2 is YFSETQ. V was pared by 4 bases and J by 7 bases, with 7 bases of the junction left unmatched. The CDR3 has 14 residues. CDR3 sequence reads: CASSAGLVGNEQFF. DNA for the CDR3: TGCGCCAGCAGCGCGGGACTAGTGGGGAATGAGCAGTTCTTC.

The chain employs TRBV18 and TRBJ2-3; no definite D call. The CDR3 extends over 13 amino acids. CDR1 KGHSH and CDR2 LQKENI come from the germline V gene. Deletions cut 3 bases from V and 2 bases from J, with 6 bases between. The CDR3 here is CASSPSYTDTQYF. CDR3 sequence (DNA): TGTGCCAGCTCACCTTCCTACACAGATACGCAGTATTTT.

V gene TRBV28 combines with J gene TRBJ1-2; D is undetermined. V was clipped by 1 base and J by 0 bases, with 6 bases between them. The CDR3 has 14 amino acids. The germline V gene encodes CDR1 MDHEN and CDR2 SYDVKM. The chain's CDR3 is CASSLSSANYGYTF. For the CDR3, the DNA is TGTGCCAGCAGTTTATCGTCAGCTAACTATGGCTACACCTTC.

The rearrangement uses TRBV2 and TRBJ2-2; a possible D gene is TRBD2 (6 bases). V lost 10 bases, J lost 7 bases, and 16 bases lay in between. The CDR3 spans 13 residues. The germline CDR1 and CDR2 sequences are SNHLY and FYNNEI. The CDR3 loop is CATAVRRDGELFF. In nucleotides, the CDR3 is TGTGCCACCGCAGTCCGGCGGGACGGGGAGCTGTTTTTT.

The rearrangement links TRBV6-1 to TRBJ2-7, with 9 bases matching TRBD2. Germline CDR1 reads MNHNS; CDR2 reads SASEGT. This CDR3 is 18 amino acids long. Losses at the gene ends were 2 bases for V and 0 bases for J; bases not matched to a gene: 11. CDR3 protein: CASSELGLAGPSSYEQYF. The CDR3 region has the DNA TGTGCCAGCAGTGAATTAGGCCTAGCGGGACCTAGCTCCTACGAGCAGTACTTC.

V usage is TRBV9 and J usage is TRBJ2-5; 12 nucleotides align to TRBD2. CDR3 length equals 17 residues. Germline trimming cut 0 bases from V and 1 base from J; bases unmatched to any gene: 4. Per the germline V gene, CDR1 is SGDLS and CDR2 is YYNGEE. This CDR3 reads CASSVDLAGGLQETQYF. The DNA of the CDR3 is TGTGCCAGCAGCGTAGATCTAGCGGGAGGGCTCCAAGAGACCCAGTACTTC. The full variable domain, with the rest looked up from reference TRBV9 and TRBJ2-5, is DSGVTQTPKHLITATGQRVTLRCSPRSGDLSVYWYQQSLDQGLQFLIQYYNGEERAKGNILERFSAQQFPDLHSELNLSSLELGDSALYFCASSVDLAGGLQETQYFGPGTRLLVL.

CDR3 protein: CASSVTGTLRTDTQYF. CDR3 nucleotides: TGCGCCAGCAGCGTTACCGGGACATTGAGGACAGATACGCAGTATTTT. The rearrangement links TRBV5-1 to TRBJ2-3; D perhaps matches TRBD1 (6 bases). The CDR3 is made up of 16 amino acids. With 4 bases removed from V and 3 bases from J, the gap between germline ends came to 18 bases. From germline, CDR1 is SGHRS and CDR2 YFSETQ.

The gene calls are TRBV10-3 and TRBJ2-1; unclear D gene. The germline gives CDR1 ENHRY, CDR2 SYGVKD. The CDR3 is made up of 15 amino acids. V was shortened by 1 base and J by 4 bases, with 11 bases between the two germline ends. The CDR3 here is CAISEYSASYNEQFF. The CDR3 DNA follows: TGTGCCATCAGTGAGTACTCTGCTAGTTACAATGAGCAGTTCTTC.

The rearrangement uses TRBV28 and TRBJ1-2, with TRBD1 as a possible D gene (5 bases). V lost 5 bases to trimming and J lost 7 bases, with 11 bases between them. CDR1 is MDHEN, CDR2 SYDVKM, per germline. The CDR3 loop spans 12 amino acids. CDR3 region: CASSRTFPGYTF. The CDR3, as DNA: TGTGCCAGCAGTCGGACATTCCCTGGCTACACCTTC.

The gene calls are TRBV28 and TRBJ2-1; TRBD2 agrees at 10 bases. CDR3 length equals 16 residues. CDR1 and CDR2 (germline): MDHEN, SYDVKM. Losses at the gene ends were 6 bases for V and 2 bases for J; bases not matched to a gene: 7. The CDR3 DNA reads TGTGCCAGCAGGGCTAGCGGGAGATTGGCCTACAATGAGCAGTTCTTC. This translates into CASRASGRLAYNEQFF.

V and J are TRBV18 and TRBJ2-7; TRBD2 is a possible D gene (6 bases). This CDR3 has 15 amino acids. Germline CDR1 KGHSH, CDR2 LQKENI. V was trimmed by 3 bases and J by 2 bases, leaving 14 bases between them. The CDR3 loop reads CASSPDWGVTYEQYF. The CDR3 DNA sequence: TGTGCCAGCTCACCTGACTGGGGGGTGACCTACGAGCAGTACTTC.

CDR3 coding DNA: TGTGCCAGCAGTGAATTTGGGGTCAGGGAGGGTGGCTACACCTTC. It is translated as CASSEFGVREGGYTF. This chain links TRBV25-1 with TRBJ1-2, with D perhaps matching TRBD1 (5 bases). The CDR3 contains 15 residues. Germline V gives CDR1 MGHDK, CDR2 SYGVNS. V dropped 1 base and J dropped 7 bases, with 16 bases sitting between them.

V is TRBV30 and J is TRBJ1-1, with D uncertain. Germline V gene data show CDR1 as GTSNPN and CDR2 as SVGIG (reference sequence). V lost 0 bases and J 2 bases, leaving 7 bases between the germline ends. This CDR3 is 13 amino acids long. This chain's CDR3 is CAWSVLSNTEAFF. The CDR3 DNA is TGTGCCTGGAGTGTACTCTCCAACACTGAAGCTTTCTTT.

This chain links TRBV5-4 with TRBJ2-5; 7 bases match TRBD1. Trimming cost V 5 bases and J 7 bases; bases outside gene matches: 5. This CDR3 is built from 12 residues. Germline CDR1 SGHNT, CDR2 YYREEE (reference sequence). The CDR3 here is CASSSGQPTQYF. DNA of the CDR3: TGTGCCAGCAGTTCGGGACAGCCGACCCAGTACTTC.

CDR3: CASSLGPTGGEQYF. The CDR3 nucleotides read TGTGCCAGCAGTTTGGGGCCCACAGGGGGCGAGCAGTACTTC. The chain has TRBV28 and TRBJ2-7; 8 nucleotides agree with TRBD1. V dropped 3 bases and J dropped 6; count of bases not matched to a gene: 7. Looked up from germline, CDR1 is MDHEN and CDR2 is SYDVKM. This CDR3 is built from 14 residues.

This chain connects TRBV9 to TRBJ1-2; 7 bases match TRBD1. This CDR3 is 15 amino acids long. Germline CDR1 reads SGDLS; CDR2 reads YYNGEE. Losses at the gene ends were 4 bases for V and 5 bases for J; bases not matched to a gene: 11. The CDR3 region has the DNA TGTGCCAGCAGCCCAGACAGGGTCCCTAGGTATGGCTACACCTTC. Translating gives CASSPDRVPRYGYTF.